The 5 T cell receptor beta chains below all came from one sample that was sequenced in a study of blood T cell repertoires in COVID-19. Assay used: immunoSEQ multiplex PCR; TCRdb lists only in-frame clones, some missing. Of 45,000 to 65,000 clones listed, over 70% were seen once; the top ten hold 10% to 13%. The specimen was peripheral blood. The receptors come from a young man with COVID-19, enrolled during active disease.

Turning to this clone: A much bigger clone sits one base away, suggesting this may be a read error. The V gene is TRBV6-6, the J gene TRBJ1-1; D possibly corresponds to TRBD1 (5 bases). CDR1 is MNHNY, CDR2 SVGAGI, per germline (reference sequence). CDR3 length: 12 amino acids. V lost 5 bases and J 1 base, leaving 5 bases between the germline ends. Here the CDR3 DNA reads TGTGCCAGCAGTACAGGGAACACTGAAGCTTTCTTT. Protein: CASSTGNTEAFF.

V and J are TRBV5-4 and TRBJ2-1; 8 bases fit TRBD2. The CDR3 extends over 17 amino acids. Germline loops: CDR1 SGHNT, CDR2 YYREEE (reference sequence). Trimming took 5 bases from V and 15 from J; bases not matched to a gene: 25. The CDR3 is CASSPAASGGPSRPRFF. The DNA of the CDR3 is TGTGCCAGCAGTCCGGCGGCGTCGGGAGGGCCATCCCGTCCCCGGTTCTTC. The full variable domain, rest sourced from reference TRBV5-4 and TRBJ2-1, is ETGVTQSPTHLIKTRGQQVTLRCSSQSGHNTVSWYQQALGQGPQFIFQYYREEENGRGNFPPRFSGLQFPNYSSELNVNALELDDSALYLCASSPAASGGPSRPRFFGPGTRLTVL.

The CDR3 sequence is CAWSPGGGGYGYTF. The CDR3 DNA reads TGTGCCTGGAGCCCCGGGGGTGGCGGCTATGGCTACACCTTC. The chain recombines TRBV30 with TRBJ1-2; D is possibly TRBD1 (5 bases). CDR3 length equals 14 residues. The V and J ends lost 3 bases and 4 bases respectively, with 15 bases between them. Germline V CDR1 and CDR2: GTSNPN, SVGIG (reference sequence).

V usage is TRBV11-2 and J usage is TRBJ1-4; 7 bases are shared with TRBD1. Germline V gene sequence: CDR1 SGHAT, CDR2 FQNNGV. V was clipped by 5 bases and J by 4 bases; unmatched bases: 10. The CDR3 extends over 16 amino acids. CDR3 sequence: CASSRERGRGNEKLFF. CDR3 coding DNA: TGTGCCAGCAGCCGGGAGAGGGGGCGGGGTAATGAAAAACTGTTTTTT.

The chain combines TRBV20-1 with TRBJ2-5; possibly TRBD1 for D (5 bases). Germline values: CDR1 DFQATT, CDR2 SNEGSKA (reference sequence). This CDR3 region has 15 residues. V was cut by 3 bases and J by 4 bases, with 18 bases left in between. CDR3 region: CSASGTGQFPETQYF. CDR3 bases: TGCAGTGCTAGTGGTACAGGACAATTCCCAGAGACCCAGTACTTC.